The next 20 T cell receptor beta chains were all read from a single sample in a study of OX40 agonist ivuxolimab in advanced cancers. Some clones are missing from TCRdb's copy, which holds only in-frame ones; the method was immunoSEQ multiplex PCR. The sample shows around 40,000 clones, approximately 80% of them seen only once. This specimen was CD4+ or CD8+ T cells sorted from blood, taken in a trial of the OX40 agonist ivuxolimab. These receptors were taken from an adult with an advanced solid tumor such as melanoma, head and neck, liver or kidney cancer.

The V and J genes are TRBV12-5 and TRBJ2-3; 7 bases fit TRBD1. The CDR3 has 17 residues. From germline, CDR1 is LGHNT and CDR2 FRNRAP. Germline trimming cut 5 bases from V and 2 bases from J; bases unmatched to any gene: 13. CDR3 loop: CASGKGQAPPLTDTQYF. The CDR3 DNA follows: TGTGCTAGTGGTAAAGGACAGGCGCCTCCTCTCACAGATACGCAGTATTTT.

The chain joins TRBV13 to TRBJ2-1, with 9 bases lining up with TRBD1. V lost 8 bases, J lost 7 bases, and 6 bases stayed unmatched. Germline V gene sequence: CDR1 PRHDT, CDR2 FYEKMQ (reference sequence). The CDR3 extends over 13 amino acids. CDR3 coding DNA: TGTGCCAGCCTTGGGACAGGGAGGAATGAGCAGTTCTTC. Translation gives CASLGTGRNEQFF.

The V and J genes are TRBV10-3 and TRBJ1-5; D unclear. Between the trimmed V and J ends, which lost 2 bases and 0 bases, there was a span of 5 bases. The CDR3 extends over 14 amino acids. The germline V gene has CDR1 ENHRY and CDR2 SYGVKD. CDR3 DNA: TGTGCCATCAGTGAGGAGTTTAGCAATCAGCCCCAGCATTTT. It encodes CAISEEFSNQPQHF.

This rearrangement joins TRBV19 to TRBJ1-4; D is uncertain. V gave up 8 bases and J gave up 6 bases, with 7 bases separating them. CDR1 is LNHDA, CDR2 SQIVND, per germline (reference sequence). This CDR3 contains 11 residues. CDR3 protein: CASGTDEKLFF. The CDR3 DNA is TGTGCCAGTGGTACCGATGAAAAACTGTTTTTT. The full variable domain, with the rest looked up from reference TRBV19 and TRBJ1-4, is DGGITQSPKYLFRKEGQNVTLSCEQNLNHDAMYWYRQDPGQGLRLIYYSQIVNDFQKGDIAEGYSVSREKKESFPLTVTSAQKNPTAFYLCASGTDEKLFFGSGTQLSVL.

This chain uses TRBV6-6 with TRBJ1-6; D is uncertain. V was cut by 6 bases and J by 8 bases, with 5 bases left in between. Looked up from germline, CDR1 is MNHNY and CDR2 is SVGAGI (reference sequence). The CDR3 spans 11 residues. In DNA, the CDR3 is TGTGCCAGCAGCCCGGATTCACCCCTCCACTTT. As protein: CASSPDSPLHF.

This clone has a handful of counts. This chain links TRBV9 with TRBJ2-2; TRBD1 agrees at 7 bases. Germline CDR1 SGDLS, CDR2 YYNGEE. V gave up 3 bases and J gave up 6 bases; unmatched junction bases: 5. This CDR3 comprises 14 residues. Written as DNA, the CDR3 is TGTGCCAGCAGCGAACAGGGGAGCGCCGGGGAGCTGTTTTTT. It codes for CASSEQGSAGELFF. Variable domain in full (rest from reference TRBV9 and TRBJ2-2): DSGVTQTPKHLITATGQRVTLRCSPRSGDLSVYWYQQSLDQGLQFLIQYYNGEERAKGNILERFSAQQFPDLHSELNLSSLELGDSALYFCASSEQGSAGELFFGEGSRLTVL.

Ten or more counts support this clone. The gene calls are TRBV9 and TRBJ2-1; 11 nucleotides agree with TRBD2. The junction had 8 bases not matched to a gene; V was cut back by 5 bases and J by 4 bases. CDR1 is SGDLS, CDR2 YYNGEE, per germline. This CDR3 spans 16 amino acids. DNA for the CDR3: TGTGCCAGCAGTTCACCGGGACTAGCGGTTTACAATGAGCAGTTCTTC. Translated, it gives CASSSPGLAVYNEQFF.

This rearrangement joins TRBV4-1 to TRBJ2-5; 10 bases align to TRBD2. With 2 bases clipped from V and 6 bases from J, the junction kept 9 bases outside the gene matches. Germline-derived CDR1 and CDR2 are MGHRA and YSYEKL. The CDR3 is made up of 16 amino acids. The CDR3 DNA reads as TGCGCCAGCAGCCAACTGGCTAGCGGGAGCGGTAAGACCCAGTACTTC. It translates to CASSQLASGSGKTQYF.

By proportion, this clone is medium-sized. This chain joins TRBV6-4 and TRBJ1-6, with D maybe TRBD1 (5 bases). With 6 bases removed from V and 5 bases from J, the gap between germline ends came to 14 bases. Germline values: CDR1 MRHNA, CDR2 SNTAGT. The CDR3 runs 15 residues. The CDR3 protein is CASSLIVGDNSPLHF. The CDR3 nucleotides are TGTGCCAGCAGCCTGATTGTAGGGGATAATTCACCCCTCCACTTT.

V usage is TRBV6-4 and J usage is TRBJ2-3, with 10 bases aligning to TRBD2. CDR1 is MRHNA, CDR2 SNTAGT, per germline. The trim removed 6 bases at V and 4 bases at J, leaving 16 bases unmatched. The CDR3 is 18 amino acids. The CDR3 loop is CASSRGEDTSGDADTQYF. The CDR3 nucleotides read TGTGCCAGCAGCCGCGGAGAAGATACTAGCGGGGATGCAGATACGCAGTATTTT.

This clone has only a few counts. The chain has TRBV7-9 and TRBJ1-1; D unclear. Trimming stripped 5 bases from V and 6 bases from J, with 13 bases between. The CDR3 is made up of 13 amino acids. The germline CDR1 and CDR2 sequences are SEHNR and FQNEAQ (reference sequence). CDR3 in DNA: TGTGCCAGCAGCCCTATCTTTCCCCCTGAAGCTTTCTTT. This translates into CASSPIFPPEAFF. The full variable domain, completed using reference TRBV7-9 and TRBJ1-1, is DTGVSQNPRHKITKRGQNVTFRCDPISEHNRLYWYRQTLGQGPEFLTYFQNEAQLEKSRLLSDRFSAERPKGSFSTLEIQRTEQGDSAMYLCASSPIFPPEAFFGQGTRLTVV.

The V gene is TRBV2, the J gene TRBJ2-3, with TRBD2 identical over 8 bases. The germline V gene encodes CDR1 SNHLY and CDR2 FYNNEI. This CDR3 region has 16 residues. V dropped 1 base and J dropped 2; count of bases not matched to a gene: 5. This CDR3 reads CASSEVAGGLTDTQYF. DNA for the CDR3: TGTGCCAGCAGTGAAGTGGCGGGGGGACTCACAGATACGCAGTATTTT. The complete variable domain, with remaining parts taken from reference TRBV2 and TRBJ2-3, reads EPEVTQTPSHQVTQMGQEVILRCVPISNHLYFYWYRQILGQKVEFLVSFYNNEISEKSEIFDDQFSVERPDGSNFTLKIRSTKLEDSAMYFCASSEVAGGLTDTQYFGPGTRLTVL.

This rearrangement joins TRBV6-1 to TRBJ1-5; D uncertain. V shed 3 bases and J shed 0 bases, with 9 bases lying between them. The CDR3 sequence is 15 residues long. Germline CDR1 reads MNHNS; CDR2 reads SASEGT. CDR3 nucleotide sequence: TGTGCCAGCAGTGATAACGGTTATAGCAATCAGCCCCAGCATTTT. It codes for CASSDNGYSNQPQHF.

CDR3 in amino acids: CASSRVSTDTQYF. CDR3 sequence (DNA): TGTGCCAGCAGCAGGGTTAGCACAGATACGCAGTATTTT. V gene TRBV11-3 combines with J gene TRBJ2-3; D unresolved. Germline V CDR1 and CDR2: SGHNT, YENEEA. The CDR3 covers 13 residues. The V end lost 5 bases, the J end lost 0 bases, and 6 bases lay between the germline ends.

This chain uses TRBV10-3 with TRBJ2-5; 7 positions match TRBD1. The CDR3 extends over 14 amino acids. Trimming cost V 2 bases and J 2 bases; bases outside gene matches: 2. The germline V gene has CDR1 ENHRY and CDR2 SYGVKD. The CDR3 is CAISEPGQQETQYF. The CDR3 DNA reads as TGTGCCATCAGTGAGCCGGGACAGCAAGAGACCCAGTACTTC.

V is TRBV11-1 and J is TRBJ1-2; D is perhaps TRBD1 (6 bases). V lost 5 bases, J lost 4 bases, and 17 bases lay in between. The CDR3 runs 15 residues. Per germline, CDR1 SGHAT and CDR2 FQDESV (reference sequence). The CDR3 here is CASSRLMGGGYGYTF. The CDR3, as DNA: TGTGCCAGCAGCCGACTAATGGGAGGGGGCTATGGCTACACCTTC. The full variable domain, its missing parts supplied by reference TRBV11-1 and TRBJ1-2, is EAEVAQSPRYKITEKSQAVAFWCDPISGHATLYWYRQILGQGPELLVQFQDESVVDDSQLPKDRFSAERLKGVDSTLKIQPAELGDSAMYLCASSRLMGGGYGYTFGSGTRLTVV.

Ten or more counts support this clone. The chain carries TRBV5-4 and TRBJ2-2, with D tentatively TRBD2 (6 bases). The CDR3 is 13 residues long. V lost 3 bases, J lost 8 bases, and 11 bases lay in between. Germline CDR1 is SGHNT and CDR2 is YYREEE (reference sequence). The CDR3 spells CASSWEDLGELFF. The CDR3 nucleotides are TGTGCCAGCAGCTGGGAGGACTTGGGGGAGCTGTTTTTT.

This rearrangement joins TRBV27 to TRBJ2-7, with 10 bases fitting TRBD2. This CDR3 spans 15 amino acids. The junction had 8 bases not matched to a gene; V was cut back by 4 bases and J by 5 bases. Germline V gene lookup returns CDR1 MNHEY and CDR2 SMNVEV (reference sequence). Here the CDR3 DNA reads TGTGCCAGCAGTTACTCTTTAGCGGGAGGTCACGAGCAGTACTTC. Residues: CASSYSLAGGHEQYF.

With respect to this clone: This sample includes further DNA sequences coding for the same CDR3. This sequence joins TRBV27 and TRBJ1-2, with 10 positions matching TRBD1. V lost 5 bases, J lost 2 bases, and 5 bases stayed unmatched. There are 15 residues in the CDR3. The germline V gene encodes CDR1 MNHEY and CDR2 SMNVEV (reference sequence). DNA for the CDR3: TGTGCCAGCAGTATAAGGACAGGGGGAAACTATGGCTACACCTTC. Translating gives CASSIRTGGNYGYTF.

At least ten counts were recorded for this clone. The chain employs TRBV11-2 and TRBJ2-1; possible D gene TRBD2, 5 bases. The length of the CDR3 is 15 residues. Germline CDR1 is SGHAT and CDR2 is FQNNGV. With 5 bases removed from V and 6 bases from J, the gap between germline ends came to 17 bases. Here the CDR3 reads CASSPDWTNFNEQFF. The CDR3 DNA reads TGTGCCAGCAGCCCGGACTGGACCAACTTCAATGAGCAGTTCTTC.